This T cell receptor (beta chain) appears in the sequencing data of a study of cytomegalovirus exposure and HLA in healthy donors. The PCR had 60 Vbeta and 13 Jbeta primers. This table comes from immunoSEQ multiplex PCR, and its TCRdb copy is limited to in-frame clones, with some not included. This sample has about 98,000 clones, with 80% to 90% found just once. Worth noting for this clone: The antigen is undetermined.

This CDR3 spans 15 amino acids. The germline V gene encodes CDR1 SGHTA and CDR2 FQGNSA. After removal of 1 base from V and 3 bases from J, the junction contained 1 base not matched to a gene. The study, taken as a whole, reports: Specific recognition of CMV antigens was confirmed in vitro for a few chains (all CMV-associated). Common viral pathogens were later found to be apparently linked to several of the most significant clusters. It was reported in a later analysis that an Asian-associated ancestry cluster showed fewer N-insertions than the approximately 690-donor mean.

Sequenced: PBMCs. The sequence was obtained from a man aged 40-49 years in good health and CMV-seronegative. The gene calls are TRBV7-2 and TRBJ2-7; 12 bases match TRBD2. Here the CDR3 reads CASSLGLAGDYEQYF. CDR3 bases: TGTGCCAGCAGCTTAGGACTAGCGGGGGACTACGAGCAGTACTTC.